This T cell receptor beta chain was found in a study of type 1 and type 2 diabetes patients. Background on the study: Across the study, some 20 million paired-end reads were produced.

No donor had another autoimmune disease or recent infection within four weeks. Roughly 9 milliliters of peripheral blood were drawn from each donor. Amplification started from genomic DNA. A primer set of 30 forward and 13 reverse primers amplified the CDR3. TCRdb re-derived calls from the multiplex PCR reads in MiXCR, one entry per CDR3 protein. The sample lists 250,000 to 300,000 distinct CDR3 sequences, roughly 44% occurring once. This clonotype was observed a handful of times. Its antigen is not known. Study conclusions and caveats: In CD4+ and CD8+ T cells, type 2 diabetes diversity exceeded type 1.

The CDR3 runs to 13 residues. V lost 3 bases, J lost 0 bases, and 5 bases lay in between. CDR1 and CDR2 from the germline V gene are LNHDA and SQIVND (reference sequence). This TCR was sampled from a young man with type 2 diabetes. This chain links TRBV19 with TRBJ1-1; no reliable D call. Source material: peripheral blood mononuclear cells (PBMCs). Here the CDR3 reads CASSIAVNTEAFF. CDR3 bases: TGTGCCAGTAGTATCGCCGTGAACACTGAAGCTTTCTTT.